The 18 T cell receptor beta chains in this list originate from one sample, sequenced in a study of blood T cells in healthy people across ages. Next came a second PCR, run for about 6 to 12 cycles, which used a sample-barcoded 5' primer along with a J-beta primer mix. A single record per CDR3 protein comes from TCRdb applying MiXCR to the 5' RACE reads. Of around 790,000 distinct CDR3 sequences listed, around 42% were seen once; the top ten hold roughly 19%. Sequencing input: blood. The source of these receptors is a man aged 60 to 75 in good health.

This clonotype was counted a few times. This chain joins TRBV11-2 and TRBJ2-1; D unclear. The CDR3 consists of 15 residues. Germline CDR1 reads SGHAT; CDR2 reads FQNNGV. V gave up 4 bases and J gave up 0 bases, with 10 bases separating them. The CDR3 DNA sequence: TGTGCCAGCAGCTCCCCTGATCGCTCCTACAATGAGCAGTTCTTC. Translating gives CASSSPDRSYNEQFF.

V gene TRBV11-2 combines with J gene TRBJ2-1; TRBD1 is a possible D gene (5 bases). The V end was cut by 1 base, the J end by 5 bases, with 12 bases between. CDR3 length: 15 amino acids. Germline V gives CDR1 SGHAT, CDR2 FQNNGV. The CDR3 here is CASSLVGAANNEQFF. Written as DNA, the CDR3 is TGTGCCAGCAGCTTAGTAGGGGCAGCTAACAATGAGCAGTTCTTC.

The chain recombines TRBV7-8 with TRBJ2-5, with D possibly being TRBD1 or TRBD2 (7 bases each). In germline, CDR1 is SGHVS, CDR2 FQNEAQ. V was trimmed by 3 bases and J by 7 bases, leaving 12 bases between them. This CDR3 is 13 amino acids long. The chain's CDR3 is CASSFDREGTQYF. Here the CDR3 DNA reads TGTGCCAGCAGCTTTGACAGGGAGGGGACCCAGTACTTC. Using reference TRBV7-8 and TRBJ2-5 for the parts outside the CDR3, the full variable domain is GAGVSQSPRYKVAKRGQDVALRCDPISGHVSLFWYQQALGQGPEFLTYFQNEAQLDKSGLPSDRFFAERPEGSVSTLKIQRTQQEDSAVYLCASSFDREGTQYFGPGTRLLVL.

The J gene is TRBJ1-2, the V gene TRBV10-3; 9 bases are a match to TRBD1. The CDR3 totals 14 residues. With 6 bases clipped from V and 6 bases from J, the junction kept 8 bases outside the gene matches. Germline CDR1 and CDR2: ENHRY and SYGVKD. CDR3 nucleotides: TGTGCCATCAGGGGGACAGGGAACGACGATGGCTACACCTTC. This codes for CAIRGTGNDDGYTF.

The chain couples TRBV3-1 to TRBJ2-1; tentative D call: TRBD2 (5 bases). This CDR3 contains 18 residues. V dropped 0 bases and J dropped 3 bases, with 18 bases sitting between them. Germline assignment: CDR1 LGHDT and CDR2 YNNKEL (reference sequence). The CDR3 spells CASSQDPGLDKYYNEQFF. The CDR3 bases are TGTGCCAGCAGCCAAGATCCAGGACTCGACAAATACTACAATGAGCAGTTCTTC.

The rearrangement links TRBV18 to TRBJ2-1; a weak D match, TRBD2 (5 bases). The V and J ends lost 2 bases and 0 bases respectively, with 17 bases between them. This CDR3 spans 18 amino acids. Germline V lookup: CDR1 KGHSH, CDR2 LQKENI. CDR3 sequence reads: CASSPIVLAKGSYNEQFF. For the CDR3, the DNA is TGTGCCAGCTCACCAATTGTGCTAGCCAAAGGCTCCTACAATGAGCAGTTCTTC.

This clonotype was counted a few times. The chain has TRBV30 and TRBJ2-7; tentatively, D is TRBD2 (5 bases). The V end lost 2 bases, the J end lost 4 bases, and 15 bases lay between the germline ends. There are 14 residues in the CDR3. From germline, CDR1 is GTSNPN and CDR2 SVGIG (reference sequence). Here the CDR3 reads CAWSRGSTRYEQYF. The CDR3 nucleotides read TGTGCCTGGAGTCGCGGGTCAACTAGGTACGAGCAGTACTTC.

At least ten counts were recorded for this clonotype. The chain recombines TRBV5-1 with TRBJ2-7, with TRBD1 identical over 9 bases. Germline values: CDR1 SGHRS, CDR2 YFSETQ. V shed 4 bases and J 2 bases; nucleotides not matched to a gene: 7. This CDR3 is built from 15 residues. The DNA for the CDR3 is TGCGCCAGCAGCCCCGGACAGGGGACAACCTACGAGCAGTACTTC. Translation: CASSPGQGTTYEQYF.

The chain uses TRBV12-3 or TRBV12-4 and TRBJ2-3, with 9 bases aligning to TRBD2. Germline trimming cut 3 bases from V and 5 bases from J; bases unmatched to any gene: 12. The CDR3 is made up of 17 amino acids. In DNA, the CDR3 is TGTGCCAGCAGTTTTCGGGCTAGCGGGGCTCTTGGAGATACGCAGTATTTT. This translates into CASSFRASGALGDTQYF.

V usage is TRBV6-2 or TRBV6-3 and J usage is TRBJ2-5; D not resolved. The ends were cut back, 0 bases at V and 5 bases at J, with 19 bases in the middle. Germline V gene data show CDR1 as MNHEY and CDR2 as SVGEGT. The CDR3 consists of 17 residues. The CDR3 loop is CASSYSLGLFQPETQYF. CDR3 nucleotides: TGTGCCAGCAGTTACTCGCTCGGCCTATTCCAACCGGAGACCCAGTACTTC.

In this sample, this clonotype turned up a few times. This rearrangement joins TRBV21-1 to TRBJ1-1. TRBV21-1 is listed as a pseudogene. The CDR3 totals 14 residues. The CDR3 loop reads CASSKKLTNTEAFF. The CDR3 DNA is TGTGCCAGCAGCAAAAAGCTTACGAACACTGAAGCTTTCTTT.

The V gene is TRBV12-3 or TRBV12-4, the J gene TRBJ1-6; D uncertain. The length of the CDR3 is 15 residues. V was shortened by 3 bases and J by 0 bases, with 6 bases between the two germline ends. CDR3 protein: CASSFVSSYNSPLHF. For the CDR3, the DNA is TGTGCCAGCAGTTTTGTAAGCTCCTATAATTCACCCCTCCACTTT.

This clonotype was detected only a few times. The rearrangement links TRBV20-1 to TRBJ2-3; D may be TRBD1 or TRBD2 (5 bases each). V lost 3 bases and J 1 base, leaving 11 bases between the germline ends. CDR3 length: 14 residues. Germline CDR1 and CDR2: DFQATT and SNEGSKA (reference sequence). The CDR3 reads CSARILGGTDTQYF. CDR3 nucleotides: TGCAGTGCTAGGATACTAGGGGGCACAGATACGCAGTATTTT.

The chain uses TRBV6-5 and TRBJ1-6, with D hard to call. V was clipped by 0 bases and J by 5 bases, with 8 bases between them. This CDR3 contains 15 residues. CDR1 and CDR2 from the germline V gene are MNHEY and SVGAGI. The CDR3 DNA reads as TGTGCCAGCAGTTACTCTGGTCGGAATAATTCACCCCTCCACTTT. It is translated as CASSYSGRNNSPLHF.

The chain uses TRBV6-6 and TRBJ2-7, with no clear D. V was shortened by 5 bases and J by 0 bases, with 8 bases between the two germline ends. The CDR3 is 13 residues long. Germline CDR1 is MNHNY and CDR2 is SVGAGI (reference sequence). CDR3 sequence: CASSREVSYEQYF. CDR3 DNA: TGTGCCAGCAGTCGCGAGGTCTCCTACGAGCAGTACTTC.

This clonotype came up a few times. The CDR3 DNA follows: TGTGCCAGCAACAGGGCACCCACAGATACGCAGTATTTT. Protein product: CASNRAPTDTQYF. The V and J genes are TRBV10-3 and TRBJ2-3; a weak D match, TRBD1 (6 bases). Looked up from germline, CDR1 is ENHRY and CDR2 is SYGVKD. The CDR3 is made up of 13 amino acids. V lost 10 bases and J lost 2, with 13 bases in between.

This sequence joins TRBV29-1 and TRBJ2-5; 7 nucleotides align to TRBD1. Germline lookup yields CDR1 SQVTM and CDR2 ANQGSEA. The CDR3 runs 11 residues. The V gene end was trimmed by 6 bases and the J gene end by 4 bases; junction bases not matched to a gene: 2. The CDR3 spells CSVRTGETQYF. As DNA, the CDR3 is TGCAGCGTGCGGACAGGAGAGACCCAGTACTTC.

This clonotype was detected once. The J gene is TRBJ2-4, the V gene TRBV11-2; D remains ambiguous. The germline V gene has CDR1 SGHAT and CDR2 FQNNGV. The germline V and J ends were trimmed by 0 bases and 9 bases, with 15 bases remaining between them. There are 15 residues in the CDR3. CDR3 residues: CASSLEVVIQSIQYF. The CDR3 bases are TGTGCCAGCAGCTTAGAAGTGGTCATCCAGAGCATTCAGTACTTC.